The 15 T cell receptor beta chains below were found in one sample sequenced in a study of response to subunit inactivated influenza vaccine. Via MiXCR, TCRdb re-called the RT-PCR reads, giving one row per CDR3 protein. The sample has about 570,000 distinct CDR3 sequences, 12% seen once; the top ten hold 10% to 13%. This specimen was PBMCs from blood, taken on the day of vaccination. The receptors originated from a man aged 50-59 years who received an inactivated influenza vaccine.

This chain uses TRBV15 with TRBJ2-7; D not resolved. Trimming left V 5 bases short and J 1 base short, with 15 bases between. Germline CDR1 reads LNHNV; CDR2 reads YYDKDF (reference sequence). The CDR3 extends over 15 amino acids. CDR3 DNA sequence: TGTGCCACCAGCCGATTTTTCGGTCAGTCCTACGAGCAGTACTTC. Translating gives CATSRFFGQSYEQYF.

This clonotype has more than one count but fewer than ten. V usage is TRBV6-5 and J usage is TRBJ2-1; D tentatively reads TRBD1 or TRBD2 (5 bases each). CDR1 is MNHEY and CDR2 is SVGAGI in the germline V gene. V shed 0 bases and J shed 6 bases, with 18 bases lying between them. This CDR3 region has 17 residues. The CDR3 bases are TGTGCCAGCAGTTACTCCTCGTCCCGGGACGGTATCAATGAGCAGTTCTTC. Translation gives CASSYSSSRDGINEQFF.

The chain combines TRBV6-5 with TRBJ1-1; D unclear. Trimming shortened V by 2 bases and J by 4 bases, and 11 bases separated the two germline ends. Germline CDR1 MNHEY, CDR2 SVGAGI. The CDR3 extends over 14 amino acids. The CDR3 region is CASSYQVESTEAFF. CDR3 nucleotide sequence: TGTGCCAGCAGTTACCAGGTCGAGAGCACTGAAGCTTTCTTT.

V is TRBV12-3 or TRBV12-4 and J is TRBJ2-1; D gene unclear. V was cut by 1 base and J by 2 bases, with 6 bases left in between. The CDR3 runs to 14 residues. This CDR3 is CASSLVGTYNEQFF. The CDR3, as DNA: TGTGCCAGCAGTTTAGTAGGTACCTACAATGAGCAGTTCTTC.

This clonotype was counted a few times. The chain combines TRBV6-2 or TRBV6-3 with TRBJ2-2; TRBD1 agrees at 7 bases. The CDR3 length is 17 residues. The germline gives CDR1 MNHEY, CDR2 SVGEGT. J gave up 2 bases and V 5 bases, and 11 bases lay outside the gene matches. In nucleotides, the CDR3 is TGTGCCAGCAGTATCCCCAGGGACAGACGAAACACCGGGGAGCTGTTTTTT. Protein: CASSIPRDRRNTGELFF.

This chain joins TRBV29-1 and TRBJ2-1; no clear D. The CDR3 spans 13 residues. CDR1 and CDR2 (germline): SQVTM, ANQGSEA. V gave up 3 bases and J gave up 2 bases, with 8 bases separating them. The CDR3 DNA is TGCAGCGTTGATCCACTAACCTACAATGAGCAGTTCTTC. It codes for CSVDPLTYNEQFF.

The table lists this clonotype with a few counts. The chain is built from TRBV6-2 or TRBV6-3 and TRBJ2-2, with a weak D call TRBD2 (6 bases). CDR1 is MNHEY, CDR2 SVGEGT, per germline. The CDR3 is 16 residues long. Trimming left V 0 bases short and J 5 bases short, with 13 bases between. The CDR3 nucleotides are TGTGCCAGCAGTTACTCGCGGCAGCGGGTAACCGGGGAGCTGTTTTTT. It encodes CASSYSRQRVTGELFF.

V is TRBV6-1 and J is TRBJ1-6, with TRBD1 identical over 10 bases. The ends lost 7 bases at V and 10 bases at J; junction bases unmatched: 10. The CDR3 is 15 residues long. CDR1 MNHNS and CDR2 SASEGT come from the germline V gene. CDR3 in amino acids: CASTRTGGFGSPLHF. The CDR3 nucleotides read TGTGCCAGCACTCGGACAGGGGGTTTCGGATCACCCCTCCACTTT.

This clonotype showed up just a few times. The chain carries TRBV5-1 and TRBJ2-7; 8 positions match TRBD1. This CDR3 comprises 15 residues. CDR1 is SGHRS, CDR2 YFSETQ, per germline. V shed 0 bases and J 5 bases; nucleotides not matched to a gene: 7. The CDR3, as DNA: TGCGCCAGCAGCTTGGCCCGGACAGGGCTCCACGAGCAGTACTTC. Protein product: CASSLARTGLHEQYF. The variable domain in full, with the rest retrieved from reference TRBV5-1 and TRBJ2-7, is KAGVTQTPRYLIKTRGQQVTLSCSPISGHRSVSWYQQTPGQGLQFLFEYFSETQRNKGNFPGRFSGRQFSNSRSEMNVSTLELGDSALYLCASSLARTGLHEQYFGPGTRLTVT.

This clonotype has only a few counts. This chain connects TRBV7-2 to TRBJ1-5, with D unresolved. V lost 4 bases to trimming and J lost 6 bases, with 16 bases between them. Germline V gives CDR1 SGHTA, CDR2 FQGNSA. This CDR3 comprises 15 residues. CDR3 region: CASSSAAGISQPQHF. CDR3 sequence (DNA): TGTGCCAGCAGCTCTGCGGCGGGCATAAGTCAGCCCCAGCATTTT.

This clonotype was seen more than once but under ten times. CDR3 amino acids: CASSLDRTSQLREQFF. CDR3 sequence (DNA): TGTGCCAGCAGCTTAGACAGGACTAGCCAATTAAGGGAGCAGTTCTTC. The chain carries TRBV7-2 and TRBJ2-1, with 8 nucleotides matching TRBD2. Germline V CDR1 and CDR2: SGHTA, FQGNSA. The V gene end was trimmed by 1 base and the J gene end by 10 bases; junction bases not matched to a gene: 12. The CDR3 sequence is 16 residues long. Variable domain in full (rest from reference TRBV7-2 and TRBJ2-1): GAGVSQSPSNKVTEKGKDVELRCDPISGHTALYWYRQSLGQGLEFLIYFQGNSAPDKSGLPSDRFSAERTGGSVSTLTIQRTQQEDSAVYLCASSLDRTSQLREQFFGPGTRLTVL.

The chain is built from TRBV5-6 and TRBJ2-3; TRBD1 might be the D (5 bases). CDR1 and CDR2 (germline): SGHDT, YYEEEE. V lost 0 bases and J lost 2, with 10 bases in between. The CDR3 totals 15 residues. CDR3 in DNA: TGTGCCAGCAGCTTGGAGCCAGGGAACACAGATACGCAGTATTTT. Encoded protein: CASSLEPGNTDTQYF.

This clonotype was found a few times. The chain links TRBV2 to TRBJ2-1, with D possibly matching TRBD2 (5 bases). There are 12 residues in the CDR3. With 4 bases removed from V and 8 bases from J, the gap between germline ends came to 9 bases. Germline CDR1 and CDR2: SNHLY and FYNNEI. In DNA form, the CDR3 reads TGTGCCAGCAGTGTTGAGGGCCATGAGCAGTTCTTC. Translation: CASSVEGHEQFF.

The J gene is TRBJ2-1, the V gene TRBV27, with TRBD2 identical over 13 bases. The CDR3 consists of 13 residues. The germline V gene encodes CDR1 MNHEY and CDR2 SMNVEV (reference sequence). The ends lost 8 bases at V and 8 bases at J; junction bases unmatched: 3. The CDR3 spells CASGLAGVDEQFF. CDR3 in DNA: TGTGCCAGCGGACTAGCGGGAGTAGATGAGCAGTTCTTC.

The CDR3 DNA sequence: TGCGCCAGCAGGAACACGGGGGCCTCCTACGAGCAGTACTTC. Translation gives CASRNTGASYEQYF. The V call is TRBV5-1, the J call TRBJ2-7, with D perhaps TRBD1 or TRBD2 (6 bases each). The V gene's germline CDR1 is SGHRS and CDR2 YFSETQ. Trimming pared 5 bases from V and 0 bases from J, leaving 12 bases between. There are 14 residues in the CDR3.